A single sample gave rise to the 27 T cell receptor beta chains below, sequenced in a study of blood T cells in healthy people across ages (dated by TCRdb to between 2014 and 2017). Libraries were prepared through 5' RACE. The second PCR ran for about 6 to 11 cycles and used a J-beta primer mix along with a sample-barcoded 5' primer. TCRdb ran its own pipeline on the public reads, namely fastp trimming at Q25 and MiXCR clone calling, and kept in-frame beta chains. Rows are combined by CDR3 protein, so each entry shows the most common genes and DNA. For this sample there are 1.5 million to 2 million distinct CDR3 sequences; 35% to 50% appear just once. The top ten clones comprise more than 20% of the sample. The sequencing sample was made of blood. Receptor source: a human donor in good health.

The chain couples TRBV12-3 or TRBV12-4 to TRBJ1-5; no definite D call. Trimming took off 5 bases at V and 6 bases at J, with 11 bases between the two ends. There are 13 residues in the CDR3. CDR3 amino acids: CASSLVGFQPQHF. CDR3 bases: TGTGCCAGCAGTCTCGTAGGTTTTCAGCCCCAGCATTTT.

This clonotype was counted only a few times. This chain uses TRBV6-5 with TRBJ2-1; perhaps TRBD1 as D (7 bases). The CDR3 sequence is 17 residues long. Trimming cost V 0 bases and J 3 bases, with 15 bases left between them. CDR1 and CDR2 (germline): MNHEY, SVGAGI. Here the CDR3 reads CASSYSLGQGGYNEQFF. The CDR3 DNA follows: TGTGCCAGCAGTTACTCGCTCGGGCAGGGGGGCTACAATGAGCAGTTCTTC.

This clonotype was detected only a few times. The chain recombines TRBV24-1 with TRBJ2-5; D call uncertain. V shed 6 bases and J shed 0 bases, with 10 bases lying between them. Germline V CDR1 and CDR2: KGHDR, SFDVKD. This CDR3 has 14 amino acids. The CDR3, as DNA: TGTGCCACCAGTCCAGACGGGTACCAAGAGACCCAGTACTTC. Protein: CATSPDGYQETQYF.

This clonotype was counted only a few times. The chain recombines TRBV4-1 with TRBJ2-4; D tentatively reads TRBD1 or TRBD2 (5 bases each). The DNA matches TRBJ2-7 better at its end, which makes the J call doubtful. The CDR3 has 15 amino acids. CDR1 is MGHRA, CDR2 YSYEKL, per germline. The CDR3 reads CASSQAPGPAYEQYF. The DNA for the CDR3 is TGCGCCAGCAGCCAAGCTCCGGGACCGGCCTACGAGCAGTACTTC.

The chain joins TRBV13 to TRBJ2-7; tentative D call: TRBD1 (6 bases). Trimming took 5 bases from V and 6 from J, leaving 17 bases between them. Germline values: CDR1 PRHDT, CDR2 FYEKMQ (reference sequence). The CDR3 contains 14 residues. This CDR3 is CASSGTGHLREQYF. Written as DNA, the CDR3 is TGTGCCAGCAGCGGAACGGGACACCTTCGCGAGCAGTACTTC.

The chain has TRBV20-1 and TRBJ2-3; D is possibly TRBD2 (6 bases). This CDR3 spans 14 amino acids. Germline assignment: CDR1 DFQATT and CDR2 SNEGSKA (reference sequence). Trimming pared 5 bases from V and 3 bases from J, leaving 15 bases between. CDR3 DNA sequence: TGCAGTGCTTCGACTAGTCCAGAAACAGATACGCAGTATTTT. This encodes CSASTSPETDTQYF.

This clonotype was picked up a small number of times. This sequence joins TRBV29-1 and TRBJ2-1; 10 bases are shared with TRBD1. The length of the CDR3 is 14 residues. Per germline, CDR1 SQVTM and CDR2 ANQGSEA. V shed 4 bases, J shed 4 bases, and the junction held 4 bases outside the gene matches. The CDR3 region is CSVADRGPYNEQFF. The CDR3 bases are TGCAGCGTTGCAGACAGGGGGCCTTACAATGAGCAGTTCTTC.

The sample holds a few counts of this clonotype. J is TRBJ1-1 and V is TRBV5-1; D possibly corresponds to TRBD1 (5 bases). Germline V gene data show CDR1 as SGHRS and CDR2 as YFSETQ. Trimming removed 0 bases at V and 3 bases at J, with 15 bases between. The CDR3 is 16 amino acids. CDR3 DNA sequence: TGCGCCAGCAGCTTGGCCGATCAGGGTTTGGACACTGAAGCTTTCTTT. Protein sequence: CASSLADQGLDTEAFF.

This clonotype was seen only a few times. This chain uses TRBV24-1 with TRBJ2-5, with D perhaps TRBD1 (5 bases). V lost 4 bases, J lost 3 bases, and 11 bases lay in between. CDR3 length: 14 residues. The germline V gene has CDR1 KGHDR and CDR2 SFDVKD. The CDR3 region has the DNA TGTGCCACCAGTGAAGGAGACAGCAAAGAGACCCAGTACTTC. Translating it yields CATSEGDSKETQYF.

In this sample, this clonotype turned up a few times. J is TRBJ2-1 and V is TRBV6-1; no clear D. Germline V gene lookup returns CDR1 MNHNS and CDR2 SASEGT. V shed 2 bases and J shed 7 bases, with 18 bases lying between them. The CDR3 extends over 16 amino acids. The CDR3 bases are TGTGCCAGCAGTGAATTAGTAGGGAAGATTAAGAATGAGCAGTTCTTC. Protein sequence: CASSELVGKIKNEQFF.

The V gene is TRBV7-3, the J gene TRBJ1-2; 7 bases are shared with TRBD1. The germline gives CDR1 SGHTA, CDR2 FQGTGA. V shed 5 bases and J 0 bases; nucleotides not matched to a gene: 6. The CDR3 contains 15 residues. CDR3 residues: CASSVTGSTNYGYTF. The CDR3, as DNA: TGTGCCAGCAGCGTGACAGGGTCCACTAACTATGGCTACACCTTC.

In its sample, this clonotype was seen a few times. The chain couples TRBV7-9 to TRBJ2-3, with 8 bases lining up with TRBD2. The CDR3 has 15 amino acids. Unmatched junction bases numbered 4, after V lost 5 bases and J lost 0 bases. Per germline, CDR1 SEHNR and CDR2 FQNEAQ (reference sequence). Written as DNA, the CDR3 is TGTGCCAGCAGCGTTAGCGGGGCCAGCACAGATACGCAGTATTTT. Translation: CASSVSGASTDTQYF.

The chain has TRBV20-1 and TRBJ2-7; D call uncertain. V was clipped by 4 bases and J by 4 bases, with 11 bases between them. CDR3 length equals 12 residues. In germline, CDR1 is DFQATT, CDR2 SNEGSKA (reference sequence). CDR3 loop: CSATETSYEQYF. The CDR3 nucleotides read TGCAGTGCTACTGAGACATCTTACGAGCAGTACTTC.

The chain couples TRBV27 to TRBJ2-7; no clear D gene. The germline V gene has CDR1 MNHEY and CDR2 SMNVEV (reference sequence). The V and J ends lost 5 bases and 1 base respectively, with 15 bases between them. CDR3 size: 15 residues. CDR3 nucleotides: TGTGCCAGCAGTAAGATAAGGGTGGGTTCCTACGAGCAGTACTTC. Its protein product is CASSKIRVGSYEQYF.

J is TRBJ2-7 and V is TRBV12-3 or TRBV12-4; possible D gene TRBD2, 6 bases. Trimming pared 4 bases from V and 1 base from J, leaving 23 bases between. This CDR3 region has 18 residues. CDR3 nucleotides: TGTGCCAGCAGTTCGTTTGGTTCGGTATGGGCGGGGTCCTACGAGCAGTACTTC. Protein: CASSSFGSVWAGSYEQYF.

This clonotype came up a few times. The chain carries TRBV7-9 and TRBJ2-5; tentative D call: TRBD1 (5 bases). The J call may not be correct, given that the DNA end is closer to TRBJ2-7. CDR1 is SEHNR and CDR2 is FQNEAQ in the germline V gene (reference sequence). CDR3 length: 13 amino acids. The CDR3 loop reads CASSPDTGFEQYF. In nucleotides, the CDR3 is TGTGCCAGCAGCCCTGATACAGGATTCGAGCAGTACTTC.

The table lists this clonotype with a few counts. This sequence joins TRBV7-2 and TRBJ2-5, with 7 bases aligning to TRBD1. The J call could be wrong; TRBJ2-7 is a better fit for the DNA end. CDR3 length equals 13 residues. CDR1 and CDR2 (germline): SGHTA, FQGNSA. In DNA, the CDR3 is TGTGCCAGCAGCCCTGACAGGGTGGCCGAGCAGTACTTC. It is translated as CASSPDRVAEQYF.

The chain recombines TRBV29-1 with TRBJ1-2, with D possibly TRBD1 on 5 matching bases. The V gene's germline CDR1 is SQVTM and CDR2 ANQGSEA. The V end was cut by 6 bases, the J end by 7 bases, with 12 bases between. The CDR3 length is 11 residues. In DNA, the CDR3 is TGCAGCGTGTTGGGGGAGGCTGGCTACACCTTC. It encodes CSVLGEAGYTF.

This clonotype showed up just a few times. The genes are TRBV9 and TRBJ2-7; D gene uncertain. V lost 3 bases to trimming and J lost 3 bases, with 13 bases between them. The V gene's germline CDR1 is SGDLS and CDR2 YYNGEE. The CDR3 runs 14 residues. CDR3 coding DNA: TGTGCCAGCAGCGCGCAGAGTATAAGCTACGAGCAGTACTTC. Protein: CASSAQSISYEQYF. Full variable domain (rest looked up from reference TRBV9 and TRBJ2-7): DSGVTQTPKHLITATGQRVTLRCSPRSGDLSVYWYQQSLDQGLQFLIQYYNGEERAKGNILERFSAQQFPDLHSELNLSSLELGDSALYFCASSAQSISYEQYFGPGTRLTVT.

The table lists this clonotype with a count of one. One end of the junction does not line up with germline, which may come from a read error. CDR3 region: CVSSFIYGVEYEQYF. The CDR3 bases are TGTGTCAGCAGCTTTATTTACGGGGTCGAGTACGAGCAGTACTTC. This rearrangement joins TRBV7-2 to TRBJ2-5; a possible D gene is TRBD2 (5 bases). The J call is uncertain, as TRBJ2-7 better fits the DNA end. Germline-derived CDR1 and CDR2 are SGHTA and FQGNSA. The CDR3 is 15 residues long.

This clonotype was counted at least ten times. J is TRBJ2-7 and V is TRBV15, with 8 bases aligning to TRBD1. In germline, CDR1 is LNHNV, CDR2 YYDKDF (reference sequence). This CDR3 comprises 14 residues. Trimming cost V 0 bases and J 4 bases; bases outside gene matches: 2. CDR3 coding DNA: TGTGCCACCAGCAGAGATAACAGGGGGTACGAGCAGTACTTC. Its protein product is CATSRDNRGYEQYF.

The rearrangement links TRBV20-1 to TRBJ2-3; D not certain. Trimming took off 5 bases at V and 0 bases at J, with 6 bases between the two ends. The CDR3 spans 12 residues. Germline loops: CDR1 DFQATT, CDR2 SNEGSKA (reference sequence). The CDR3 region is CSAFSSTDTQYF. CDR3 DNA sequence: TGCAGTGCTTTTTCTAGCACAGATACGCAGTATTTT.

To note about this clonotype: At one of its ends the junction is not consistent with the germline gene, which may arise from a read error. The CDR3 sequence is CTSSPGGSTDTQYF. CDR3 DNA sequence: TGTACCAGCAGCCCCGGGGGTAGCACAGATACGCAGTATTTT. The rearrangement joins TRBV7-6 to TRBJ2-3, with D possibly TRBD2 on 6 matching bases. Germline loops: CDR1 SGHVS, CDR2 FNYEAQ. CDR3 length: 14 amino acids.

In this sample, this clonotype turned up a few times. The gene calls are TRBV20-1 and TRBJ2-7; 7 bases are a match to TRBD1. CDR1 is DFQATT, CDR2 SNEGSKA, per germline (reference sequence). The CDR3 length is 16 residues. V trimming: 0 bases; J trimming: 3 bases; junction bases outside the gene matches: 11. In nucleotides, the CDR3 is TGCAGTGCTAGAGATAGGGGGACAGTCCTTGACTACGAGCAGTACTTC. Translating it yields CSARDRGTVLDYEQYF.

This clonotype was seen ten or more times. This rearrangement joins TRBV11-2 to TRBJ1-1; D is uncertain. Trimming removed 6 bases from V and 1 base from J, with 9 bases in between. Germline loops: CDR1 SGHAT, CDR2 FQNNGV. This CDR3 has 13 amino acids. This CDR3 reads CASSFQENTEAFF. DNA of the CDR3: TGTGCCAGCAGTTTTCAGGAGAACACTGAAGCTTTCTTT.

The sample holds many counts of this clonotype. CDR3: CSARDSQETQYF. The DNA of the CDR3 is TGCAGTGCCCGGGACAGTCAAGAGACCCAGTACTTC. The chain joins TRBV20-1 to TRBJ2-5; 7 bases are shared with TRBD1. J gave up 2 bases and V 6 bases, and 3 bases lay outside the gene matches. In germline, CDR1 is DFQATT, CDR2 SNEGSKA (reference sequence). The CDR3 sequence is 12 residues long.

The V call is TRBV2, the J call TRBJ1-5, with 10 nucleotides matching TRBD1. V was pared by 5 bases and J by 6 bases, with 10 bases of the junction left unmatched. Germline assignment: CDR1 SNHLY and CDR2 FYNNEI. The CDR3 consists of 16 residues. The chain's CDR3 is CASSFSGTGVFQPQHF. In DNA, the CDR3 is TGTGCCAGCAGTTTTTCCGGGACAGGGGTTTTTCAGCCCCAGCATTTT. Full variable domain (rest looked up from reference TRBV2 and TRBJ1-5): EPEVTQTPSHQVTQMGQEVILRCVPISNHLYFYWYRQILGQKVEFLVSFYNNEISEKSEIFDDQFSVERPDGSNFTLKIRSTKLEDSAMYFCASSFSGTGVFQPQHFGDGTRLSIL.